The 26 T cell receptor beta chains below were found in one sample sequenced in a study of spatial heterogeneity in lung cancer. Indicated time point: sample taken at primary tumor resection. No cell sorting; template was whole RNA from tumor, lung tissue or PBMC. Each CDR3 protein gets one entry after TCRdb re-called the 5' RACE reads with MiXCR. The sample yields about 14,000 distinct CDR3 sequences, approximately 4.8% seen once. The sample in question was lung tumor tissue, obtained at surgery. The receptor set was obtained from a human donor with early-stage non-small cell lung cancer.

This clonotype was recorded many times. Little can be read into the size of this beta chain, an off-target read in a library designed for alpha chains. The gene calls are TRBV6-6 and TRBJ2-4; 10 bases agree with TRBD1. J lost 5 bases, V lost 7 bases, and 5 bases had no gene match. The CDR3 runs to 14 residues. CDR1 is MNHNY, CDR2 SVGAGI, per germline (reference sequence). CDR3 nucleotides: TGTGCCAGCACTAAAGGACAGGGGGAAAACATTCAGTACTTC. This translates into CASTKGQGENIQYF.

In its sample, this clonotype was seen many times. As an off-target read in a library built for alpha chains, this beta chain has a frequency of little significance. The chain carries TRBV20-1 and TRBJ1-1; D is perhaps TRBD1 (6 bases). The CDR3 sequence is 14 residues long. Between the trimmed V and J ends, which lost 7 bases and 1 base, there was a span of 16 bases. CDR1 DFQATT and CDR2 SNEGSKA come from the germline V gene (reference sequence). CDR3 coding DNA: TGCAGTGTTTCCCTTCTGACAGGGAACACTGAAGCTTTCTTT. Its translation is CSVSLLTGNTEAFF.

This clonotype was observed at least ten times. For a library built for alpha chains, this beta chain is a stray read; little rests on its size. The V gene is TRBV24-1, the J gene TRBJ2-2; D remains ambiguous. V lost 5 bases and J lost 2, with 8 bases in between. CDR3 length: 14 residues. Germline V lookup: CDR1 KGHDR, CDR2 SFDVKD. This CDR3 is CATSVEFNTGELFF. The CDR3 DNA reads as TGTGCCACCAGTGTCGAATTCAACACCGGGGAGCTGTTTTTT.

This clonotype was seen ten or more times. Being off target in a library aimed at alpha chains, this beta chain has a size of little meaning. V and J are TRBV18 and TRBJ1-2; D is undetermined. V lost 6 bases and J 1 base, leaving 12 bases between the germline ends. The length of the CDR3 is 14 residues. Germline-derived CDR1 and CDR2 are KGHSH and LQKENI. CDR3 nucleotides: TGTGCCAGCTCTCCCAAGGAAGATAACTATGGCTACACCTTC. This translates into CASSPKEDNYGYTF. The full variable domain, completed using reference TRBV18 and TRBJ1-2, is NAGVMQNPRHLVRRRGQEARLRCSPMKGHSHVYWYRQLPEEGLKFMVYLQKENIIDESGMPKERFSAEFPKEGPSILRIQQVVRGDSAAYFCASSPKEDNYGYTFGSGTRLTVV.

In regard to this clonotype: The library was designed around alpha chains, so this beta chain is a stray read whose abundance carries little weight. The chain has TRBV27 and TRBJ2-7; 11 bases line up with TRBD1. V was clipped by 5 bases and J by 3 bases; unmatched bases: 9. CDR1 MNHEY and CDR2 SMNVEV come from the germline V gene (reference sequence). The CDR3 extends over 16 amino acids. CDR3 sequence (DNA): TGTGCCAGCAGTAAATCGGGGACAGGGGGTGTCTACGAGCAGTACTTC. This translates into CASSKSGTGGVYEQYF.

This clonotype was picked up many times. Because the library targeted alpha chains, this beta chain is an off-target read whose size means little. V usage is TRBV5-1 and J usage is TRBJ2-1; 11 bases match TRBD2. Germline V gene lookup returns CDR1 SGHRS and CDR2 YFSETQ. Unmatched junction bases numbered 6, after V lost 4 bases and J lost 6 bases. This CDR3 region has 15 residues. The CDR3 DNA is TGCGCCAGCAGCAATAGCGGGGGGGCGTCCAATGAGCAGTTCTTC. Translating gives CASSNSGGASNEQFF.

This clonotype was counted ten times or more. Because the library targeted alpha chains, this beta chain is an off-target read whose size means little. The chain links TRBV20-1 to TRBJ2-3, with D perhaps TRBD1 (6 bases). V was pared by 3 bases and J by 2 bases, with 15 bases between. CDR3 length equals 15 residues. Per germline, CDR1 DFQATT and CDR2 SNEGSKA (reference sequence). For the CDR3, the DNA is TGCAGTGCTAGGACGCTGGGACAAGCCACAGATACGCAGTATTTT. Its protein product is CSARTLGQATDTQYF.

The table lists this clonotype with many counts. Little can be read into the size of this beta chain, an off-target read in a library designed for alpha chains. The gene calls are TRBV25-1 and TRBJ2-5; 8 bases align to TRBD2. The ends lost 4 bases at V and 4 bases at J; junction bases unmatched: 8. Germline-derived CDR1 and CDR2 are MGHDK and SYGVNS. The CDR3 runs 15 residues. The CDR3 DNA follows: TGTGCCAGCAGTGGACTAGCGTTGGCTCCAGAGACCCAGTACTTC. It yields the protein CASSGLALAPETQYF.

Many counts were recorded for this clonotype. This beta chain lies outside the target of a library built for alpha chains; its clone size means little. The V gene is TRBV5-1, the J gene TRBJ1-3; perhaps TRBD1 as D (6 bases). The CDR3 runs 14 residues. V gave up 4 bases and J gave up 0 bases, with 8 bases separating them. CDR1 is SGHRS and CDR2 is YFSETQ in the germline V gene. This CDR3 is CASSTGSSGNTIYF. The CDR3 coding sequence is TGCGCCAGCAGCACAGGGAGCTCTGGAAACACCATATATTTT.

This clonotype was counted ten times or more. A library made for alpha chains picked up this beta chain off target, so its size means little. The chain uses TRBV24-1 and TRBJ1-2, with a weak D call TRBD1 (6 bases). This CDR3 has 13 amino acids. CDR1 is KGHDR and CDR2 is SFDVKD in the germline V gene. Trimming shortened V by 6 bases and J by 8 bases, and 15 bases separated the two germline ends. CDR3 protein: CATSPSGARGYTF. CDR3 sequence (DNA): TGTGCCACCAGTCCTTCAGGGGCCAGAGGCTACACCTTC.

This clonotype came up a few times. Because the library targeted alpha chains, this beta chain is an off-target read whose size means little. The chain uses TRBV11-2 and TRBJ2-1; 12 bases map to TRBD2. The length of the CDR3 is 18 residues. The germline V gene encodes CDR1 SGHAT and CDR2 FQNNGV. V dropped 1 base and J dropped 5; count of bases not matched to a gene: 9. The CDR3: CASSLAPSGRATDNEQFF. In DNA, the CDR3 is TGTGCCAGCAGCTTAGCCCCTAGCGGGAGGGCTACTGACAATGAGCAGTTCTTC.

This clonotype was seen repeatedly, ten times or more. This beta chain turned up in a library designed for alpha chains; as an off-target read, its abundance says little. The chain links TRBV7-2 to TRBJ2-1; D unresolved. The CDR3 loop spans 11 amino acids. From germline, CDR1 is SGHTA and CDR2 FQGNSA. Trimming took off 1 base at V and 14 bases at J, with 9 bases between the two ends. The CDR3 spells CASSLGASKFF. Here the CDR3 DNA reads TGTGCCAGCAGCTTAGGAGCGTCTAAGTTCTTC.

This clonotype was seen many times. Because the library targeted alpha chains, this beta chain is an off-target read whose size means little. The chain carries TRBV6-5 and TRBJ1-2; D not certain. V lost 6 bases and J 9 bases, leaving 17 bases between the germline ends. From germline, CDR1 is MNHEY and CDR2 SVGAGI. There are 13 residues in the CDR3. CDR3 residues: CASSEASPMRYTF. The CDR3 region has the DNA TGTGCCAGCAGCGAAGCCAGCCCCATGCGCTACACCTTC.

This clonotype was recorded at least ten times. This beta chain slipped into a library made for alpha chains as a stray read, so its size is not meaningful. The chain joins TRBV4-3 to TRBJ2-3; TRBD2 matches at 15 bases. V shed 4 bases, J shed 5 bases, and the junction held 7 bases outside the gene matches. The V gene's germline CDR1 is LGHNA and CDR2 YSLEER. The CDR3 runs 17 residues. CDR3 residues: CASSPRTSGRALDTQYF. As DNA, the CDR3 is TGCGCCAGCAGCCCGCGGACTAGCGGGAGGGCCCTAGATACGCAGTATTTT.

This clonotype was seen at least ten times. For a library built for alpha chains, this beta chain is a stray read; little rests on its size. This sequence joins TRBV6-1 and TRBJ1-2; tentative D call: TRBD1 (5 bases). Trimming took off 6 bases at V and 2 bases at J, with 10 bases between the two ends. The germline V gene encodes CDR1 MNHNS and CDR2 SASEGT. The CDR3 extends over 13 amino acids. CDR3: CASRLQENYGYTF. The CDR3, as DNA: TGTGCCAGCAGGCTACAGGAGAACTATGGCTACACCTTC.

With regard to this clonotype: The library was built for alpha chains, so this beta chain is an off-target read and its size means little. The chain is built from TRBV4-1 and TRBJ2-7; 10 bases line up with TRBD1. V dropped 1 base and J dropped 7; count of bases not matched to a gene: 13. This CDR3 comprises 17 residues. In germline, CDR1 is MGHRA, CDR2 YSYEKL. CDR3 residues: CASSQVVARTGGYEQYF. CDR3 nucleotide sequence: TGCGCCAGCAGCCAAGTCGTAGCCCGGACAGGGGGATATGAGCAGTACTTC.

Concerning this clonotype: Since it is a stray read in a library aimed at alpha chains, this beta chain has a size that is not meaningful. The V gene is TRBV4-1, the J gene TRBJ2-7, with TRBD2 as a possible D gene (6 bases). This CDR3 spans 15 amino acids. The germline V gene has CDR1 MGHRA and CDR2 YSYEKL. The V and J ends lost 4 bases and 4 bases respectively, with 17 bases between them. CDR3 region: CASSPQPGEGYEQYF. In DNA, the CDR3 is TGCGCCAGCAGCCCTCAACCGGGAGAGGGTTACGAGCAGTACTTC.

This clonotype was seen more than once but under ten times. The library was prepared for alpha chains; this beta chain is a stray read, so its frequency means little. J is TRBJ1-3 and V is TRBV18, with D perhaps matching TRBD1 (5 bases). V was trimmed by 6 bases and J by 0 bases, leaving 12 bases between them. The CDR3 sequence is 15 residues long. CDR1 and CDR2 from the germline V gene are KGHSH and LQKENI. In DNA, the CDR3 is TGTGCCAGCTCGCCCCAGGGCACCTCTGGAAACACCATATATTTT. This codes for CASSPQGTSGNTIYF.

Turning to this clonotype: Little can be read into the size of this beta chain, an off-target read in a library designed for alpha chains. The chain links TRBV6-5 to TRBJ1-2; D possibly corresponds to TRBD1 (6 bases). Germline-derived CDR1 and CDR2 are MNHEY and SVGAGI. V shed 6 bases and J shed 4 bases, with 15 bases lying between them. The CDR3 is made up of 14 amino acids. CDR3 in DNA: TGTGCCAGCAGACCCTCCTCAGGGGTCTATGGCTACACCTTC. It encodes CASRPSSGVYGYTF.

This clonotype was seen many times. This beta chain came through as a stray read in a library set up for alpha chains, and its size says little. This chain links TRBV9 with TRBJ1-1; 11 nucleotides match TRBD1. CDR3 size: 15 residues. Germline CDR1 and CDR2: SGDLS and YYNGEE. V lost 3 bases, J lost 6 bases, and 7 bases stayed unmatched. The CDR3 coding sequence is TGTGCCAGCAGCGCCCAACCGGGACAGGGGGCTGAAGCTTTCTTT. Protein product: CASSAQPGQGAEAFF.

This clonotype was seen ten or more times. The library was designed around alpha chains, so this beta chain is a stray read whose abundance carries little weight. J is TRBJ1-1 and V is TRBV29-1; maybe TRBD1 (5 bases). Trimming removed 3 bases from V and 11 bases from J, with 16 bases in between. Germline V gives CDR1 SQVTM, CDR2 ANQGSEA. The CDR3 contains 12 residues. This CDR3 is CSVDMGTRRAFF. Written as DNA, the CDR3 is TGCAGCGTTGATATGGGGACTAGGAGGGCTTTCTTT.

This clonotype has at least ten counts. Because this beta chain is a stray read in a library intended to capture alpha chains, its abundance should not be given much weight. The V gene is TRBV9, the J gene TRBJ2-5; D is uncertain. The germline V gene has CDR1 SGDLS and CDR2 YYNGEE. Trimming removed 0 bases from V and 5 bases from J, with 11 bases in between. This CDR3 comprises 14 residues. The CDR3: CASSVAGLRETQYF. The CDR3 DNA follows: TGTGCCAGCAGCGTAGCAGGCCTACGCGAGACCCAGTACTTC.

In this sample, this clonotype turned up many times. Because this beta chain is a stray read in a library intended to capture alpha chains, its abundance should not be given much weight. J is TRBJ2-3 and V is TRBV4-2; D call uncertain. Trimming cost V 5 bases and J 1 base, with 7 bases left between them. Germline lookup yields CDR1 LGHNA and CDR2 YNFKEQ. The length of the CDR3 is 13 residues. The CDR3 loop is CASSAQGTDTQYF. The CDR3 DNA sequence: TGTGCCAGCAGCGCCCAAGGCACAGATACGCAGTATTTT.

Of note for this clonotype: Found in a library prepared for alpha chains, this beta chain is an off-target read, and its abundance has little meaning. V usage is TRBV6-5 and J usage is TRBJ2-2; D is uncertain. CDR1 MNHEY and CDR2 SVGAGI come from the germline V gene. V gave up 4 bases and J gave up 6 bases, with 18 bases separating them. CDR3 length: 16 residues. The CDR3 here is CASSFSRQVLAGELFF. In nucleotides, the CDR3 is TGTGCCAGCAGTTTCTCCCGACAAGTCCTTGCCGGGGAGCTGTTTTTT.

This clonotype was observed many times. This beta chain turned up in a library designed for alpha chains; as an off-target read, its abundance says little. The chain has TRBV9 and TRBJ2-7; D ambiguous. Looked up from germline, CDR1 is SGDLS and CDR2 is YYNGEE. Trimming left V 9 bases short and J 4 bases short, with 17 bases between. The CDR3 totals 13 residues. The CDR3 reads CANPLFFLYEQYV. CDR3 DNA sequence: TGTGCCAACCCACTCTTTTTTCTTTACGAGCAGTACGTC.

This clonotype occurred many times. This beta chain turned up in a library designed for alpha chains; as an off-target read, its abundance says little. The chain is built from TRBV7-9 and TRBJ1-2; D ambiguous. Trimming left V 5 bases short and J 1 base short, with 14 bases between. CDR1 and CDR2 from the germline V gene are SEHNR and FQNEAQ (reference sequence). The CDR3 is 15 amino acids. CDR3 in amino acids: CASSLIGDLNYGYTF. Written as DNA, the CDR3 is TGTGCCAGCAGCCTCATCGGAGACCTTAACTATGGCTACACCTTC.